This T cell receptor (beta chain) is drawn from a study of blood T cell repertoires in COVID-19. Background on the study: COVID-19 samples, acute and convalescent, were from the United States, Italy and Spain. In each case, the material was cDNA or gDNA derived from T cells, B-cell-depleted T cells, or PBMCs.

This CDR3 region has 12 residues. Per germline, CDR1 MNHEY and CDR2 SVGAGI. V was cut by 8 bases and J by 6 bases, with 11 bases left in between. In the authors' methods: Amplifying reference gene primers gave estimates of nucleated cell counts. Profiled with immunoSEQ multiplex PCR; TCRdb holds only in-frame clones, not every one. The DNA gave D and trimming, while V, J and clone size come from that table. The profile shows approximately 200,000 clones, around 89% of them singletons. This TCR was sampled from a woman aged 30 to 39 with acute or convalescent COVID-19. Sequencing used peripheral blood. This chain links TRBV6-5 with TRBJ2-1, with a tentative D call TRBD1 (5 bases). The CDR3 region has the DNA TGTGCCAGCGGAAGGGGCGCCAATGAGCAGTTCTTC. This codes for CASGRGANEQFF.